The present entry profiles one T cell receptor beta chain with its context. It has no known antigen specificity. Within one base of it there is no much larger clone, and no base qualities were kept. The germline V gene (reference sequence) provides CDR1 DFQATT and CDR2 SNEGSKA. From the cysteine up to the phenylalanine, the CDR3 has a length of 16 residues. The only DNA kept is the CDR3, 48 bases in frame from the first base. Deletion took 3 bases off V and 4 bases off J, with a span of 16 bases between the germline ends. These data are taken from a study of response to subunit inactivated influenza vaccine (dated by TCRdb to 2016 to 2019). About the full investigation: Deep quantitative T cell receptor repertoire profiling was used in the study to track responses to a trivalent subunit inactivated influenza vaccine.

The receptor library was made with RT-PCR. TCRdb names Illumina HiSeq 2500 as the instrument used. The public reads were run again by TCRdb, first through fastp at Q25 and then through MiXCR, and only productive beta chains were kept. Each CDR3 protein appears once, grouped with its most common genes and DNA. The sample records around 600,000 distinct CDR3 sequences, approximately 11% of which are singletons. Clones ranked in the top ten supply 9.5% to 11% of the sample. Here is what the overall study found, with its caveats: The authors proposed that each seasonal influenza vaccination may bring in only a limited number of new T cells.

These data were also reused for a study on T cells expressing NK-cell markers. The second study also describes: TCR beta cDNA libraries were prepared using 5'RACE template switching, which introduced a universal primer site and unique molecular identifiers. In sorted CD3+CD56+NKG2C+, CD3+CD56+NKG2C- and CD3+CD56-NKG2C+ T-cell subsets from 8 or 9 donors, TCR beta-chain repertoires were profiled. Among the eight sequenced donors, only one was HCMV-seronegative, while the other seven were HCMV-seropositive. In several experiments an anti-gammadeltaTCR antibody was added to restrict sorting to alphabetaTCR-expressing T cells. In several donors, the dominant CD3+CD56+NKG2C+ clonotypes ranked among the top 10 CD8+ clonotypes, making up roughly 1.0-7.0% of CD8+ T cells. Those dominant clonotypes were again the most abundant among CD3+CD56-NKG2C+ cells in a handful of donors, at roughly 28.3-60.1%. It remained unclear whether the expanded NKG2C-expressing T cell clones were specific for HCMV antigens. The eight sequenced donors were randomly selected healthy volunteers, three men and five women. A commercial ELISA kit detecting HCMV-specific IgG in serum was used to determine HCMV serostatus. Peripheral blood mononuclear cells were isolated from blood by Ficoll density gradient centrifugation. For about 6 donors, bulk peripheral blood T-cell repertoires were additionally sequenced from unsorted PBMC. cDNA synthesis was primed from the TCR beta constant segment, followed by two successive PCR amplification steps. The libraries were sequenced on Illumina HiSeq 2000/2500, MiSeq or NextSeq, producing 2 x 150 bp reads. MIGEC was used to demultiplex reads and group the reads by UMI, and MiTCR was used to assemble and quantify clonotypes. To remove erroneous sequences, TCR cDNA sequences were retained only when supported by two or more reads. The tcR package was used for downstream repertoire analysis, with clonotypes matched between fractions based on CDR3 nucleotide sequence plus V segment. Antigen specificity was annotated against VDJdb with VDJmatch, allowing one amino acid substitution in CDR3.

The rearranged chain carries TRBV20-1 and TRBJ2-6, with TRBD2 as a weak D call on 6 bases. Sequencing used PBMCs from blood, obtained on the day of vaccination. The TCR originated in a man in his fifties or sixties who received an inactivated influenza vaccine. Donor details come from another sample of the same person, matched by shared clones. CDR3 region: CSARGLPLGGANVLTF. The sequenced DNA: TGCAGTGCTAGGGGACTTCCCCTGGGCGGGGCCAACGTCCTGACTTTC.